This T cell receptor beta chain was identified during a study of blood T cell repertoires in COVID-19. Only in-frame clones appear in the TCRdb table, and some are missing; sequencing was by immunoSEQ multiplex PCR. Among fewer than 300,000 clones listed, about 85% were seen once. Trimming pared 0 bases from V and 3 bases from J, leaving 6 bases between. Per germline, CDR1 SGHTA and CDR2 FQGNSA. This CDR3 contains 13 residues. Only one count was recorded for this clone. The chain joins TRBV7-2 to TRBJ2-7; D unresolved. The clonotype was recovered from a man aged 55 to 70 who had recovered from COVID-19. The sample comprised peripheral blood. CDR3 sequence (DNA): TGTGCCAGCAGCTTAGCGTGGAGCTACGAGCAGTACTTC. It is translated as CASSLAWSYEQYF.